Below are 5 T cell receptor beta chains sequenced from a single sample in a study of OX40 agonist ivuxolimab in advanced cancers. Sequencing used immunoSEQ multiplex PCR; TCRdb keeps in-frame clones, though not all of them. The sample contains tens of thousands of clones, 84% of which appear only once. Sequencing was performed on CD4+ or CD8+ T cells sorted from blood, taken in a trial of the OX40 agonist ivuxolimab. These receptors all stem from an adult with an advanced solid tumor such as melanoma, head and neck, liver or kidney cancer.

The chain employs TRBV27 and TRBJ1-5, with D unresolved. From germline, CDR1 is MNHEY and CDR2 SMNVEV (reference sequence). The CDR3 is made up of 14 amino acids. V was trimmed by 5 bases and J by 3 bases, leaving 11 bases between them. CDR3 region: CASSLTLVNQPQHF. The CDR3 DNA follows: TGTGCCAGCAGTCTGACATTAGTCAATCAGCCCCAGCATTTT.

The chain carries TRBV19 and TRBJ1-6; D is ambiguous. The V gene lost 6 bases and the J gene lost 3 bases, with 15 bases spanning the gap. CDR3 size: 16 residues. Germline assignment: CDR1 LNHDA and CDR2 SQIVND (reference sequence). In nucleotides, the CDR3 is TGTGCCAGTAGGAGAAGCCCCAACCTCTATAATTCACCCCTCCACTTT. Its translation is CASRRSPNLYNSPLHF.

A remark on this clone: This sample includes further DNA sequences coding for the same CDR3. The chain recombines TRBV6-1 with TRBJ1-2, with 8 bases that match TRBD1. The trim removed 4 bases at V and 7 bases at J, leaving 5 bases unmatched. Germline CDR1 reads MNHNS; CDR2 reads SASEGT. The CDR3 is 13 amino acids. The CDR3 here is CASSGQGAGGYTF. DNA of the CDR3: TGTGCCAGCAGTGGGCAGGGGGCCGGTGGCTACACCTTC.

The CDR3 sequence: CASSETEPEAFF. CDR3 DNA: TGTGCCAGCAGTGAGACAGAACCAGAAGCTTTCTTT. The V and J genes are TRBV2 and TRBJ1-1; the D gene is possibly TRBD1 (5 bases). CDR1 SNHLY and CDR2 FYNNEI come from the germline V gene. The CDR3 runs 12 residues. V lost 3 bases to trimming and J lost 8 bases, with 10 bases between them.

The chain combines TRBV11-3 with TRBJ1-1, with a tentative D call TRBD1 (5 bases). V gave up 3 bases and J gave up 1 base, with 12 bases separating them. CDR1 is SGHNT, CDR2 YENEEA, per germline. CDR3 length equals 15 residues. This CDR3 is CASSLAGEKNTEAFF. CDR3 nucleotide sequence: TGTGCCAGCAGCTTGGCGGGGGAGAAGAACACTGAAGCTTTCTTT.